This TCR beta chain was captured in a study of early T cells in non-severe SARS-CoV-2 infection (dated by TCRdb to about 2021). With respect to the entire study: Because TCR sequencing was done on bulk RNA from unsorted whole blood, the alpha and beta chains could not be paired. The paper as a whole reports these results and caveats: VDJdb matching was skewed toward anti-spike CD8 responses, so virus-specific expansions were likely underestimated and private and CD4 specificities were missed.

This was a case-control study nested in a cohort of healthcare workers in London, UK, who had nasopharyngeal swab PCR tests and blood samples taken every week. Healthcare workers were recruited during the week of the UK lockdown, between 23 and 31 March 2020, and followed weekly for up to about 15 weeks. Libraries were made using 5' RACE. These reads were obtained on a NextSeq 500. To correct for sequencing error and PCR bias, the TCR library protocol tagged individual cDNA molecules with unique molecular identifiers. TCR alpha and beta chains were both sequenced, and the abundances of alpha and beta sequences in each sample were closely correlated with each other. The published analysis was carried out like this. Decombinator V4 was used to annotate the V gene, J gene and CDR3 of the TCR sequences. Expanded TCRs were defined as changing significantly between any two time points under a Poisson model with p below 0.0001. TCR abundances were normalised to the total number of TCRs sequenced per sample and were expressed as counts per million. TRAV1-2 paired with TRAJ12, TRAJ20 or TRAJ33 defined MAIT TCRs, while TRAV10 paired with TRAJ18 defined iNKT TCRs. VDJdb, accessed 1 November 2021, was searched for CMV, EBV and SARS-CoV-2 annotated TCRs, with TCRs annotated for multiple antigens excluded. TCRdb itself trimmed the public reads at Q25 with fastp, ran MiXCR and retained productive beta chains. Identical CDR3 protein sequences are pooled into one entry, listed with their most common genes and DNA. These V and J calls rely on TCRdb rather than the paper's analysis. Counted in this sample were about 68,000 distinct CDR3 sequences; roughly a tenth of them appeared once. The ten most abundant clones make up about 6.4% of the sample.

Deletion took 4 bases off V and 6 bases off J, with a span of 6 bases between the germline ends. The germline V gene supplies CDR1 SGHAT and CDR2 FQNNGV. The CDR3 numbers 11 residues from cysteine through phenylalanine. CDR3 DNA is the only sequence kept; it has 33 bases, read in frame from the first base. As regards this clonotype: The specificity of this receptor is unknown. Base qualities are missing; no much larger clone stands one base away.

The TCR sequence derives from an adult who was a healthcare worker with PCR-confirmed SARS-CoV-2 infection or an uninfected control (not recorded which). The sequencing input was whole blood. The receptor chain draws on TRBV11-2 and TRBJ1-1; the D gene is unclear. The CDR3 in this case is CASSSEAEAFF. In nucleotide form, the sequence is TGTGCCAGCAGCTCAGAGGCTGAAGCTTTCTTT.